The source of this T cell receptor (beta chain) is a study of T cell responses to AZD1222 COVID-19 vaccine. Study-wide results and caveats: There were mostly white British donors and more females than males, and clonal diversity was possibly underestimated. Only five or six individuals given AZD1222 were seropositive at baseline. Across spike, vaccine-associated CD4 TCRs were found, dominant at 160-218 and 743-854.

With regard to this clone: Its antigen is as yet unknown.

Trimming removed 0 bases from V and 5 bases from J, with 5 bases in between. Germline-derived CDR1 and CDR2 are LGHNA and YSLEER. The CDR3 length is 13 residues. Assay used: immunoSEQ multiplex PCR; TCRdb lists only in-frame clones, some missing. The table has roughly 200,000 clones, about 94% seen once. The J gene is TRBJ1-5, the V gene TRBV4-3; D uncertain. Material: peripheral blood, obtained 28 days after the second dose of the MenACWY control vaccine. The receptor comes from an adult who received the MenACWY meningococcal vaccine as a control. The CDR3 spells CASSQERDQPQHF. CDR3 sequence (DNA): TGCGCCAGCAGCCAAGAGCGGGATCAGCCCCAGCATTTT.